This TCR beta chain stems from a study of blood T cell repertoires in COVID-19. The overall study: COVID-19 samples, acute and convalescent, were from the United States, Italy and Spain.

Methods used by the authors: Reference gene primer amplification in the assay estimated nucleated cell counts. Only in-frame clones appear in the TCRdb table, and some are missing; sequencing was by immunoSEQ multiplex PCR. V, J and clone size derive from that table, while D and trimming were established from the DNA sequence. The data contain 240,000 or so clones, roughly 90% of them seen just once; the ten biggest clones take up 6.2%. Trimming stripped 0 bases from V and 2 bases from J, with 9 bases between. CDR1 and CDR2 (germline): SGDLS, YYNGEE. This CDR3 has 15 residues. The TCR sequence derives from a man aged 55 to 69 with acute or convalescent COVID-19. This chain links TRBV9 with TRBJ2-1; a possible D gene is TRBD2 (6 bases). Sequencing used peripheral blood. Here the CDR3 DNA reads TGTGCCAGCAGCGTAGGGAGGGGCCCCTACAATGAGCAGTTCTTC. Protein sequence: CASSVGRGPYNEQFF. Full variable domain (outside the CDR3, taken from reference TRBV9 and TRBJ2-1): DSGVTQTPKHLITATGQRVTLRCSPRSGDLSVYWYQQSLDQGLQFLIQYYNGEERAKGNILERFSAQQFPDLHSELNLSSLELGDSALYFCASSVGRGPYNEQFFGPGTRLTVL.